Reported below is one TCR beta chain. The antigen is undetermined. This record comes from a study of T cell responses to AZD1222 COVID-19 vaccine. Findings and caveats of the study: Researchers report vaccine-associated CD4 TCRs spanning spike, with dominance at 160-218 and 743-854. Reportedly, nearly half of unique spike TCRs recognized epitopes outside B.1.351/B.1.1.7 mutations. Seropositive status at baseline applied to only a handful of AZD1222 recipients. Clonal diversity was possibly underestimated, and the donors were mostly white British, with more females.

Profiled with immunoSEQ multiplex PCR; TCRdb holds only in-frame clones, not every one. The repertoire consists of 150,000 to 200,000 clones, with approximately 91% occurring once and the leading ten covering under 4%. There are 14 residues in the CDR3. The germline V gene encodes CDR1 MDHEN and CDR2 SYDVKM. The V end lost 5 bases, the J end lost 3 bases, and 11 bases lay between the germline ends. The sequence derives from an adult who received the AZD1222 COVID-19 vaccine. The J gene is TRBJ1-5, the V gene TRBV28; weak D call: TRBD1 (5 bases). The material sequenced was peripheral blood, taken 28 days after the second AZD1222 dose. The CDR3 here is CASSPRTSNQPQHF. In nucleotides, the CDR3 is TGTGCCAGCAGTCCGCGGACATCCAATCAGCCCCAGCATTTT.